This T cell receptor beta chain is drawn from a study of T cells in Graves' hyperthyroidism and ophthalmopathy. This clonotype has ten or more counts. TCR beta CDR3 region amplification was performed from RNA transcripts. The HTBI set primed first-round TCR CDR3 RT-PCR. TCRdb processed the multiplex PCR reads anew with MiXCR; each CDR3 protein has one entry. This table has 200,000 to 300,000 distinct CDR3 sequences, about 17% appearing once. V lost 6 bases to trimming and J lost 2 bases; unmatched junction nucleotides: 14. The germline gives CDR1 MNHNS, CDR2 SASEGT. CDR3 length equals 17 residues. The sequence came from a woman aged 18-29 years with Graves' ophthalmopathy. Sequenced: blood. The chain employs TRBV6-1 and TRBJ2-7, with 9 bases aligning to TRBD2. CDR3 sequence reads: CASSPTEGSGSTYEQYF. In DNA form, the CDR3 reads TGTGCCAGCAGCCCCACGGAGGGTAGCGGGAGCACCTACGAGCAGTACTTC.